The T cell receptor beta chain described here comes from a study of blood T cell repertoires in COVID-19. Study as a whole: Researchers got acute and convalescent COVID-19 samples from the United States, Italy and Spain. Nucleic acid was either cDNA or gDNA, and it came from T cells, B-cell-depleted T cells, or PBMCs.

Original handling: Estimation of nucleated cell counts was performed using reference gene primer amplification. Profiled with immunoSEQ multiplex PCR; TCRdb holds only in-frame clones, not every one. V, J and clone size were drawn from that table, and D and trimming were deduced from the DNA. Here the sample spans around 140,000 clones, about 87% being singletons. The V and J ends lost 0 bases and 8 bases, in that order; junction bases with no gene match: 5. Germline loops: CDR1 SGHRS, CDR2 YFSETQ. The CDR3 runs 15 residues. This clone was seen a handful of times. Material: peripheral blood. This clonotype originated in a man aged 50 or older with active COVID-19. The chain combines TRBV5-1 with TRBJ2-1; 10 bases match TRBD2. The CDR3 sequence is CASSLGGTSVDEQFF. CDR3 DNA: TGCGCCAGCAGCTTGGGAGGGACTAGCGTGGATGAGCAGTTCTTC.